This T cell receptor (beta chain) was captured in a study of spatial heterogeneity in lung cancer (dated by TCRdb to the late 2010s). Some background on the complete study: The donors were about 65 patients from the lung TRACERx cohort who had early-stage, untreated non-small cell lung cancer. In the raw uncorrected reads, each unique combination of TCR and UMI appeared on average more than ten times. Follow-up PBMC samples were sequenced whenever the samples were available, and the median time to follow-up was roughly two years after resection. Nonsynonymous mutation counts, determined by whole-exome sequencing of tumor tissue, were related to TCR repertoire features. In non-small cell lung cancer, the study made a quantitative comparison of TCR alpha and beta repertoires among multiple tumor regions, matched nontumor lung and blood. At surgery, hundreds of tumor regions, around 67 matched nontumor lung samples and more than 55 PBMC samples were TCR-sequenced for both alpha and beta chains. Beta-chain transcripts were consistently detected in greater numbers than alpha-chain transcripts, which likely reflects a higher abundance of beta-chain transcripts. General study outcomes and caveats: Additional single-cell paired TCR alpha and beta sequencing was considered necessary to confirm, at a functional level, the hypothesis that regional TCRs recognize regional mutations. Comparisons of baseline and follow-up blood repertoires included only 14 patients. Ubiquitous expanded tumor TCRs were found in blood more often at tumor resection than at routine follow-up.

Notes on this clonotype: Its antigen is still unknown. No base qualities exist here, and no much larger clone lies one base off it.

The time point tag for this specimen amounts to: blood at routine non-recurrence follow-up after resection. TCR sequencing used whole RNA extracted from tumor and nontumor lung tissue, or from cryopreserved PBMC samples, without cell sorting. Patients were selected for TCR sequencing only if sufficient RNA was available from at least two tumor regions. The library was made by 5' RACE. The sequencer was a NextSeq 500. In the TCR library protocol, a unique molecular identifier was attached to each TCR cDNA molecule so that PCR and sequencing errors could be corrected. Regarding the original processing steps: Decombinator tools were used for TCR identification, UMI-based error correction and CDR3 extraction. TCRs above a frequency of 2 per 1,000, corresponding to the top 1% of the tumor frequency distribution, were defined as expanded. Each repertoire was subsampled 100 times to 5,000 TCRs, after which Renyi diversity was computed with the R vegan package. CDR3 similarity networks were constructed using string-kernel similarity of amino acid triplets, with links drawn between CDR3s whose pairwise similarity was above 0.82. The public reads were reanalyzed by TCRdb: fastp trimming at Q25, MiXCR alignment, in-frame beta chains only. One record per CDR3 amino acid sequence lists the most common genes and DNA. The V and J calls were determined by TCRdb, not by the authors. The sample profile shows about 47,000 distinct CDR3 sequences; roughly 7% of them were found once. The ten biggest clones cover less than 45% of the sample.

From its cysteine to its phenylalanine, the CDR3 spans 15 amino acids. Left in the record is the CDR3 DNA by itself, 45 bases read in frame from the first base. After removal of 8 bases from V and 4 bases from J, the junction retains 10 bases not matched to a gene. The germline V gene encodes CDR1 SNHLY and CDR2 FYNNEI. This sequence uses TRBV2 and TRBJ1-5, with 8 junctional bases fitting TRBD1. The source of this sequence is a female donor with early-stage non-small cell lung cancer. The material sequenced was PBMCs, taken at follow-up. The CDR3 reads CASYETGVPNQPQHF. The DNA sequence is as follows: TGTGCCAGCTATGAGACAGGGGTCCCAAATCAGCCCCAGCATTTT.